This record concerns one TCR beta chain sequence. Its antigen is not identified. This PCR relied on a set of 60 Vbeta primers and 13 Jbeta primers. This table comes from immunoSEQ multiplex PCR, and its TCRdb copy is limited to in-frame clones, with some not included. The sample table sets out some 51,000 clones. Germline CDR1 and CDR2: MNHNS and SASEGT. Losses at the gene ends were 0 bases for V and 0 bases for J; bases not matched to a gene: 5. The CDR3 sequence is 17 residues long. This sample was taken from a study of cytomegalovirus exposure and HLA in healthy donors. Turning to the study itself: In a previous analysis, nearly 120 million unique TCR beta sequences were found from some 180 million T cells.

Findings and caveats of the study: Excluded: some indistinguishable V segments such as TRBV6-2 and TRBV6-3. When a later analysis was performed, an Asian-associated ancestry cluster reportedly had fewer N-insertions than the roughly 670-donor mean. Later analysis suggested links between common viral pathogens and several top significant clusters.

This sequence was found in a man aged 35-49 years in good health and CMV-seropositive. The chain carries TRBV6-1 and TRBJ2-3; 8 bases align to TRBD1. Material: PBMCs. CDR3 region: CASSEAVGTGSTDTQYF. The CDR3 region has the DNA TGTGCCAGCAGTGAAGCGGTCGGGACAGGAAGCACAGATACGCAGTATTTT.